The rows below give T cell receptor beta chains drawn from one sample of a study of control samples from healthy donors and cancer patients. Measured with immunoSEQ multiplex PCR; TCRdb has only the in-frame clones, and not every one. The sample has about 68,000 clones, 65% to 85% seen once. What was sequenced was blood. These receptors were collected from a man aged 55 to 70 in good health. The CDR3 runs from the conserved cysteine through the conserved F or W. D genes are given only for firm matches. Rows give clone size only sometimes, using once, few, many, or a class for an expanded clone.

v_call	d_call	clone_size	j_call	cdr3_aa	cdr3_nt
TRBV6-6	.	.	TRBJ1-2	CASSYTQKTNYGYTF	TGTGCCAGCAGTTACACCCAGAAAACTAACTATGGCTACACCTTC
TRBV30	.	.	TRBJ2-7	CAWSVWGVGEQYF	TGTGCCTGGAGTGTATGGGGTGTCGGCGAGCAGTACTTC
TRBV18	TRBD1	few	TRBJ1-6	CASSPRTGGYSPLHF	TGTGCCAGCTCACCGCGGACAGGAGGGTATTCACCCCTCCACTTT
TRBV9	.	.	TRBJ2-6	CASSSNTGLKLGSGANVLTF	TGTGCCAGCAGCTCTAACACCGGGCTCAAATTAGGCTCTGGGGCCAACGTCCTGACTTTC
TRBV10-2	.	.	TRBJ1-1	CASGRDTEAFF	TGCGCCAGCGGGAGGGACACTGAAGCTTTCTTT
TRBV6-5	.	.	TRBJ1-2	CASSTGLNYGYTF	TGTGCCAGCAGTACAGGACTTAACTATGGCTACACCTTC
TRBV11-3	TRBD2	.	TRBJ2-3	CASSRLAGSSDTQYF	TGTGCCAGCAGCCGTCTAGCGGGAAGTTCAGATACGCAGTATTTT
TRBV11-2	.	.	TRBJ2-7	CASSLGQGGYEQYF	TGTGCCAGCAGCTTAGGGCAGGGGGGCTACGAGCAGTACTTC
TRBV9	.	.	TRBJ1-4	CASSARGDGANEKLFF	TGTGCCAGCAGCGCCCGCGGGGACGGCGCTAATGAAAAACTGTTTTTT
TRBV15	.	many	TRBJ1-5	CATSRGDTPRDQPQHF	TGTGCCACCAGCAGAGGGGACACACCAAGGGATCAGCCCCAGCATTTT
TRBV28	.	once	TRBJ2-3	CASSLAGASTDTQYF	TGTGCCAGCAGTTTAGCGGGGGCTAGCACAGATACGCAGTATTTT
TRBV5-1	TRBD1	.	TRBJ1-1	CASSEGTGLSEAFF	TGCGCCAGCAGCGAAGGGACAGGGTTATCTGAAGCTTTCTTT
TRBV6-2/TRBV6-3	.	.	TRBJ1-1	CASSYSNRRGWGSQAFF	TGTGCCAGCAGTTACTCGAATCGTCGAGGCTGGGGGTCCCAAGCTTTCTTT
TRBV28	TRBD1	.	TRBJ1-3	CASSSPLDRLGNTIYF	TGTGCCAGCAGTTCTCCCTTGGACAGGTTAGGAAACACCATATATTTT
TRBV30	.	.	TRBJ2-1	CAWSVPTGNEQFF	TGTGCCTGGAGTGTACCGACTGGCAATGAGCAGTTCTTC
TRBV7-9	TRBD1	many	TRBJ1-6	CASSGKRQGVAYNSPLHF	TGTGCCAGCAGCGGGAAACGACAGGGGGTTGCTTATAATTCACCCCTCCACTTT
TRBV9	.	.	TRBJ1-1	CASSVMDGTEAFF	TGTGCCAGCAGCGTAATGGACGGAACTGAAGCTTTCTTT
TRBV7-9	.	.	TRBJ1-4	CASSSDSRNEKLFF	TGTGCCAGCAGCTCCGACAGCCGTAATGAAAAACTGTTTTTT
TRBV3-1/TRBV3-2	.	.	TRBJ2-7	CASSAYASYEQYF	TGTGCCAGCAGCGCGTACGCCTCATACGAGCAGTACTTC
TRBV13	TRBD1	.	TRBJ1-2	CASSSRTGKHGYTF	TGTGCCAGCAGCTCCAGGACAGGGAAGCATGGCTACACCTTC
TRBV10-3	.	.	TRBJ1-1	CATLVALNTEAFF	TGTGCCACCCTCGTAGCCTTGAACACTGAAGCTTTCTTT
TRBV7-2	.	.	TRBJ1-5	CASSLEAGNQPQHF	TGTGCCAGCAGCTTAGAGGCCGGGAATCAGCCCCAGCATTTT
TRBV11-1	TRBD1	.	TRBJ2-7	CASSWGQGENEQYF	TGTGCCAGCAGTTGGGGACAGGGAGAGAACGAGCAGTACTTC
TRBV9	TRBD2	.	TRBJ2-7	CASSVLAGDEQYF	TGTGCCAGCAGCGTACTAGCGGGAGACGAGCAGTACTTC
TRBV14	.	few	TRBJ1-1	CASSQHKNEAFF	TGTGCCAGCAGCCAACACAAGAATGAAGCTTTCTTT
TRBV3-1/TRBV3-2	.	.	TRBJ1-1	CASRKQGLNTEAFF	TGTGCCAGCAGAAAACAAGGATTGAACACTGAAGCTTTCTTT
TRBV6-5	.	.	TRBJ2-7	CASRGAGTHYYEQYF	TGTGCCAGCAGGGGGGCAGGGACCCACTATTACGAGCAGTACTTC
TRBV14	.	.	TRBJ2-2	CAPMWGANTGELFF	TGTGCTCCCATGTGGGGGGCCAACACCGGGGAGCTGTTTTTT
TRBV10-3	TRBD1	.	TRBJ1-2	CAISDKTGMSYGYTF	TGTGCCATCAGTGATAAGACAGGGATGAGTTATGGCTACACCTTC
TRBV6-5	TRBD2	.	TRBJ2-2	CASRLAGGPTELFF	TGTGCCAGCAGGCTAGCGGGAGGGCCGACGGAGCTGTTTTTT
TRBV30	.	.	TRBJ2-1	CAWTPGPYNEQFF	TGTGCCTGGACCCCCGGCCCTTACAATGAGCAGTTCTTC
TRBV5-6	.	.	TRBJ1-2	CASSLGSSVVGGTYGYTF	TGTGCCAGCAGCTTAGGCTCATCAGTGGTTGGGGGGACCTATGGCTACACCTTC
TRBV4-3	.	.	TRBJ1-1	CASSQDTEAFF	TGCGCCAGCAGCCAAGATACTGAAGCTTTCTTT
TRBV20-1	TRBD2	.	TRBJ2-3	CSASNLRERTDTQYF	TGCAGTGCTAGTAATCTGCGGGAGAGGACAGATACGCAGTATTTT
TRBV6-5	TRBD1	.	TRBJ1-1	CASSDSDRWGTEAFF	TGTGCCAGCAGTGACTCGGACAGGTGGGGTACTGAAGCTTTCTTT
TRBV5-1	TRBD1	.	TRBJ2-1	CASSKGQGANEQFF	TGCGCCAGCAGCAAGGGACAGGGGGCTAATGAGCAGTTCTTC
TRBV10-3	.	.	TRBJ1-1	CAIGPTANTEAFF	TGTGCCATCGGCCCGACAGCGAACACTGAAGCTTTCTTT
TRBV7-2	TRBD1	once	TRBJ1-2	CASSAGARGQGGGYTF	TGTGCCAGCAGCGCGGGGGCGAGAGGACAGGGAGGCGGCTACACCTTC
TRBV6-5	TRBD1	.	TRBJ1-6	CASSYTTGANSPLHF	TGTGCCAGCAGTTACACGACAGGGGCCAATTCACCCCTCCACTTT
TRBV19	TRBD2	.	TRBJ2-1	CASSILGLAGGTEQFF	TGTGCCAGTAGTATACTCGGACTAGCGGGAGGGACTGAGCAGTTCTTC
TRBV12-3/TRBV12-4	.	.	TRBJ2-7	CASSLLATYEQYF	TGTGCCAGCAGCTTACTAGCCACCTACGAGCAGTACTTC
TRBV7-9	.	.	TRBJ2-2	CASSPGPANTGELFF	TGTGCCAGCAGCCCCGGTCCGGCGAACACCGGGGAGCTGTTTTTT
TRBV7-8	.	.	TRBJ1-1	CASSFDRSNTEAFF	TGTGCCAGCAGCTTTGACAGGTCGAACACTGAAGCTTTCTTT
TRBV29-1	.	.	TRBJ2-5	CSVEGQETQYF	TGCAGCGTTGAAGGTCAAGAGACCCAGTACTTC
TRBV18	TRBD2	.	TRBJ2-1	CASSPPRTSDYNEQFF	TGTGCCAGCTCACCACCACGGACTAGTGATTACAATGAGCAGTTCTTC
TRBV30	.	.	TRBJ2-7	CAWSRTVLGHEQYF	TGTGCCTGGAGTCGGACAGTCCTGGGCCACGAGCAGTACTTC
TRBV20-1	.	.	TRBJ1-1	CSASTGSTEAFF	TGCAGTGCTAGTACAGGGAGCACTGAAGCTTTCTTT
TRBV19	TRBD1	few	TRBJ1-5	CASNDRGPRSNQPQHF	TGTGCCAGTAACGACAGGGGGCCCCGTAGCAATCAGCCCCAGCATTTT
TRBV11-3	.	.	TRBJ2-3	CASSLTGTFTDTQYF	TGTGCCAGCAGCCTCACCGGGACATTCACAGATACGCAGTATTTT
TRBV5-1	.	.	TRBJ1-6	CASSLEIGVSPLHF	TGCGCCAGCAGCTTGGAGATCGGCGTCTCACCCCTCCACTTT